This TCR beta chain was identified during a study of technical replicates of blood from a few donors. This table comes from immunoSEQ multiplex PCR, and its TCRdb copy is limited to in-frame clones, with some not included. The sample yields over 50,000 clones, about 88% seen once. CDR3 length: 17 residues. Germline V gene lookup returns CDR1 SEHNR and CDR2 FQNEAQ (reference sequence). With 5 bases removed from V and 2 bases from J, the gap between germline ends came to 22 bases. This receptor was taken from a human donor in good health. Some clones in this sample may be carry-over from other donors' samples. The chain is built from TRBV7-9 and TRBJ2-7, with a tentative D call TRBD2 (5 bases). Sequencing input: PBMCs. The CDR3 bases are TGTGCCAGCAGCCCCTGGCGTACGACTACGACGACCTACGAGCAGTACTTC. This encodes CASSPWRTTTTTYEQYF.